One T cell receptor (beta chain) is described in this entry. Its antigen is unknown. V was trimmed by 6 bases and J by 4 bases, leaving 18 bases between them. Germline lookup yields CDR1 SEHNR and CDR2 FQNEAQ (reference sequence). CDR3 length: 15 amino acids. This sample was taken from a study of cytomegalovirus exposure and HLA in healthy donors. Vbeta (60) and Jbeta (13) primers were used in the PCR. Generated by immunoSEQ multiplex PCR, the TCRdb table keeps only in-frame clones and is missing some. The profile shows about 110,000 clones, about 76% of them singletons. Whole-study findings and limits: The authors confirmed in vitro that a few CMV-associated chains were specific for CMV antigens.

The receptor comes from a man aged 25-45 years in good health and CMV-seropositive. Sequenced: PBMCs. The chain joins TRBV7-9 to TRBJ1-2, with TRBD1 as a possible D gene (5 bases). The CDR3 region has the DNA TGTGCCAGCAGACCCTGGGGGGGGTTACCCTATGGCTACACCTTC. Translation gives CASRPWGGLPYGYTF. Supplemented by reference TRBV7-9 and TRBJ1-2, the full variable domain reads DTGVSQNPRHKITKRGQNVTFRCDPISEHNRLYWYRQTLGQGPEFLTYFQNEAQLEKSRLLSDRFSAERPKGSFSTLEIQRTEQGDSAMYLCASRPWGGLPYGYTFGSGTRLTVV.